These 12 T cell receptor beta chains share one sample of origin, sequenced in a study of blood T cell repertoires in COVID-19. TCRdb's table, derived via immunoSEQ multiplex PCR, lists solely in-frame clones and lacks some. The table lists roughly 74,000 clones, just over 85% of them singletons, with 1.5% to 2.5% in the top ten. Sequencing was done on a sample of peripheral blood. The receptors were gathered from a woman of 80 years or more with active or convalescent COVID-19.

The rearrangement joins TRBV19 to TRBJ1-5, with TRBD1 matching over 8 bases. Germline V lookup: CDR1 LNHDA, CDR2 SQIVND (reference sequence). The V gene end was trimmed by 3 bases and the J gene end by 0 bases; junction bases not matched to a gene: 7. The CDR3 has 17 residues. CDR3 nucleotide sequence: TGTGCCAGTAGTATGGCCCGGACAGGGAGTAGCAATCAGCCCCAGCATTTT. Its protein is CASSMARTGSSNQPQHF.

This clone was seen more than once but under ten times. The chain is built from TRBV28 and TRBJ2-7; no reliable D call. The germline CDR1 and CDR2 sequences are MDHEN and SYDVKM. The germline V and J ends were trimmed by 5 bases and 9 bases, with 20 bases remaining between them. This CDR3 region has 14 residues. The CDR3 DNA sequence: TGTGCCAGCAGTCCCCGTACCTTGATTACGAGGCAGTACTTC. This gives the protein CASSPRTLITRQYF.

The rearrangement links TRBV9 to TRBJ2-1, with 12 bases fitting TRBD2. From germline, CDR1 is SGDLS and CDR2 YYNGEE. V gave up 3 bases and J gave up 3 bases; unmatched junction bases: 4. This CDR3 comprises 16 residues. The CDR3 region has the DNA TGTGCCAGCAGCGGATTGACTAGCGGGGGCTACAATGAGCAGTTCTTC. It is translated as CASSGLTSGGYNEQFF.

The rearrangement uses TRBV5-4 and TRBJ1-1; D might be TRBD1 (5 bases). There are 16 residues in the CDR3. Trimming left V 0 bases short and J 1 base short, with 13 bases between. CDR1 is SGHNT, CDR2 YYREEE, per germline (reference sequence). The CDR3 bases are TGTGCCAGCAGCTTGGGTCCTCGGGGGGGGAACACTGAAGCTTTCTTT. Residues: CASSLGPRGGNTEAFF.

The rearrangement links TRBV6-5 to TRBJ2-5; 7 nucleotides align to TRBD1. Germline V gene lookup returns CDR1 MNHEY and CDR2 SVGAGI. The CDR3 length is 13 residues. The V and J ends lost 7 bases and 1 base, in that order; junction bases with no gene match: 3. The CDR3 region is CASIWDSQETQYF. The CDR3 DNA sequence: TGTGCCAGCATATGGGACAGCCAAGAGACCCAGTACTTC.

CDR3 region: CASSPYDGQRGNQPQHF. DNA for the CDR3: TGTGCCAGCTCACCCTACGACGGACAAAGAGGCAATCAGCCCCAGCATTTT. The genes are TRBV18 and TRBJ1-5, with TRBD1 as a possible D gene (5 bases). The CDR3 extends over 17 amino acids. In germline, CDR1 is KGHSH, CDR2 LQKENI. Trimming pared 3 bases from V and 2 bases from J, leaving 17 bases between.

Here the CDR3 reads CASSMAGAALIETQYF. As DNA, the CDR3 is TGTGCCAGTAGTATGGCGGGGGCCGCCTTGATAGAGACCCAGTACTTC. This chain links TRBV19 with TRBJ2-5, with a tentative D call TRBD2 (7 bases). The V gene's germline CDR1 is LNHDA and CDR2 SQIVND (reference sequence). Trimming removed 3 bases at V and 4 bases at J, with 18 bases between. This CDR3 has 16 amino acids.

J is TRBJ2-1 and V is TRBV7-2, with D perhaps matching TRBD2 (6 bases). This CDR3 spans 15 amino acids. From germline, CDR1 is SGHTA and CDR2 FQGNSA. Between the trimmed V and J ends, which lost 1 base and 9 bases, there was a span of 16 bases. The CDR3 nucleotides are TGTGCCAGCAGCTTAGTTCCCCTAGCGCATGTTGAGCAGTTCTTC. It translates to CASSLVPLAHVEQFF. The full variable domain, with the rest looked up from reference TRBV7-2 and TRBJ2-1, is GAGVSQSPSNKVTEKGKDVELRCDPISGHTALYWYRQSLGQGLEFLIYFQGNSAPDKSGLPSDRFSAERTGGSVSTLTIQRTQQEDSAVYLCASSLVPLAHVEQFFGPGTRLTVL.

The V gene is TRBV5-1, the J gene TRBJ2-5; 8 bases are shared with TRBD1. V shed 0 bases and J 5 bases; nucleotides not matched to a gene: 9. Germline V CDR1 and CDR2: SGHRS, YFSETQ. This CDR3 is built from 16 residues. CDR3 loop: CASSLAGTGVGETQYF. The CDR3 nucleotides are TGCGCCAGCAGCTTGGCCGGGACAGGTGTAGGGGAGACCCAGTACTTC.

The V call is TRBV7-2, the J call TRBJ1-1; a weak D match, TRBD1 (6 bases). Trimming removed 4 bases at V and 1 base at J, with 10 bases between. The CDR3 has 14 residues. Germline V lookup: CDR1 SGHTA, CDR2 FQGNSA. CDR3 amino acids: CASSSVRGNTEAFF. The CDR3 region has the DNA TGTGCCAGCAGCTCCGTCAGGGGGAACACTGAAGCTTTCTTT.

This sequence joins TRBV19 and TRBJ1-2; 9 bases align to TRBD1. This CDR3 spans 14 amino acids. J lost 2 bases, V lost 5 bases, and 3 bases had no gene match. Germline V lookup: CDR1 LNHDA, CDR2 SQIVND (reference sequence). This chain's CDR3 is CASSEQGANYGYTF. In DNA form, the CDR3 reads TGTGCCAGTAGTGAACAGGGGGCCAACTATGGCTACACCTTC.

The CDR3 nucleotides read TGTGCCAGCAGCGCATCCGACGGGTCCCTTTACGAGCAGTACTTC. Amino acids: CASSASDGSLYEQYF. The chain joins TRBV6-5 to TRBJ2-7; D is ambiguous. Trimming stripped 6 bases from V and 4 bases from J, with 19 bases between. The germline V gene has CDR1 MNHEY and CDR2 SVGAGI. The CDR3 length is 15 residues.